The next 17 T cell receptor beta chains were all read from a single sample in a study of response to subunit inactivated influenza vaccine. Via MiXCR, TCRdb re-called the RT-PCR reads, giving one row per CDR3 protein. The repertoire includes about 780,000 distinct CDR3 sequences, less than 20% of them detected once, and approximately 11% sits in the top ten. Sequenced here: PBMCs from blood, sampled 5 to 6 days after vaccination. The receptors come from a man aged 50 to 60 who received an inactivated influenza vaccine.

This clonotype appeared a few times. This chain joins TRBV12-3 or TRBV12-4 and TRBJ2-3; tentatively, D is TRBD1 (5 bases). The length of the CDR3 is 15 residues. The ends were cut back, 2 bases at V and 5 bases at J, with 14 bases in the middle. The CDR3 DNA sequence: TGTGCCAGCAGTTTACGAAGCCAGCAGGGAGATACGCAGTATTTT. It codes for CASSLRSQQGDTQYF.

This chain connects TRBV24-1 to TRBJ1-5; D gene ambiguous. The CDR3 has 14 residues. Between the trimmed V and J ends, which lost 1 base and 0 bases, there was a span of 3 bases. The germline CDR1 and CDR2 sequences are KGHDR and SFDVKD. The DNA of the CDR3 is TGTGCCACCAGTGATTTCTATAGCAATCAGCCCCAGCATTTT. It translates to CATSDFYSNQPQHF.

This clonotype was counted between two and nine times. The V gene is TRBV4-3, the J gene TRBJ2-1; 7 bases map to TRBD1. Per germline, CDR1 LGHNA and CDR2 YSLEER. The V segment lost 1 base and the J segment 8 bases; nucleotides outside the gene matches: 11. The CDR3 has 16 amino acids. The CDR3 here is CASSQGAHRGHDEQFF. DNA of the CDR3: TGCGCCAGCAGCCAAGGCGCTCACAGGGGTCATGATGAGCAGTTCTTC.

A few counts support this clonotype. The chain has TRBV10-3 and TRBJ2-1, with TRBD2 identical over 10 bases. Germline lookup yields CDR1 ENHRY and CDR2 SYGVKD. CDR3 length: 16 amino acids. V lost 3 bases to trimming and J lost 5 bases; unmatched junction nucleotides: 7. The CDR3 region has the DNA TGTGCCATCAGTGATGTAGCGGGAGGTCGCGACAATGAGCAGTTCTTC. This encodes CAISDVAGGRDNEQFF.

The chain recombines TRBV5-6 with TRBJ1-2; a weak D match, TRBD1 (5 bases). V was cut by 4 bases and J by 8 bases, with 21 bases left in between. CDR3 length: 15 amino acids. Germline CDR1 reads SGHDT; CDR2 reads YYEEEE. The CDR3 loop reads CASSGGGMISMGYTF. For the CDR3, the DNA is TGTGCCAGCAGCGGCGGGGGTATGATCTCTATGGGCTACACCTTC.

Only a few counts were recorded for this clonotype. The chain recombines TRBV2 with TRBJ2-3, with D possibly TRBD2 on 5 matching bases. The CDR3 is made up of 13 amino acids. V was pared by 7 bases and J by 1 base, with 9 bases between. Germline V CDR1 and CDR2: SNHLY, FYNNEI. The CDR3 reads CASKSGRTDTQYF. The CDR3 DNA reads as TGTGCCAGCAAAAGCGGCCGCACAGATACGCAGTATTTT.

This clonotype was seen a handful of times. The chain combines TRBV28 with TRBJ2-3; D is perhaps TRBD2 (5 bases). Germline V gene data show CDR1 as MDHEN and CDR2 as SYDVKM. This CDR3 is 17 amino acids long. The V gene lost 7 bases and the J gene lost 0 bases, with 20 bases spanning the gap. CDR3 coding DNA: TGTGCCAGCAATAAAATCCCTCGCGGGCAGAGCACAGATACGCAGTATTTT. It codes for CASNKIPRGQSTDTQYF.

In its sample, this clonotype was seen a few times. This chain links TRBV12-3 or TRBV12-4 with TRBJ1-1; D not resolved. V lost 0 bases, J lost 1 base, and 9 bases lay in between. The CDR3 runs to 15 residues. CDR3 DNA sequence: TGTGCCAGCAGTTTAGCAGCGGTAACGAACACTGAAGCTTTCTTT. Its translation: CASSLAAVTNTEAFF.

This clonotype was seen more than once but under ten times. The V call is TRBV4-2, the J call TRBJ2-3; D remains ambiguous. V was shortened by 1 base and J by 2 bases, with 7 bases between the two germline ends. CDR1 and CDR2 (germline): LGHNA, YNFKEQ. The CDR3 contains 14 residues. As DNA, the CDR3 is TGTGCCAGCAGCCAAGGATACTCCACAGATACGCAGTATTTT. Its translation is CASSQGYSTDTQYF.

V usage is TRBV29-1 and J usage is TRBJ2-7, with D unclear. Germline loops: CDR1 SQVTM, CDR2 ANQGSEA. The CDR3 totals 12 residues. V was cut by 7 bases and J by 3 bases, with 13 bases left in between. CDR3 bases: TGCAGCGCCCTGCTACCCAGCTACGAGCAGTACTTC. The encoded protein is CSALLPSYEQYF.

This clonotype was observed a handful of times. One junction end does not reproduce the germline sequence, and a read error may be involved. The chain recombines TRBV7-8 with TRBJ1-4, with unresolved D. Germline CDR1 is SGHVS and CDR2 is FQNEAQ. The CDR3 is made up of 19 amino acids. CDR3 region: CASTLRPGLNLATNEKLFF. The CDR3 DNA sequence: TGTGCCAGCACCTTAAGGCCGGGCCTCAATCTTGCAACTAATGAAAAACTGTTTTTT.

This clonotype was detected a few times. The CDR3 protein is CASSQGLAGVREQYF. CDR3 bases: TGTGCCAGCAGTCAGGGACTAGCGGGAGTAAGAGAGCAGTACTTC. V usage is TRBV27 and J usage is TRBJ2-7; 14 bases are shared with TRBD2. The CDR3 has 15 amino acids. CDR1 and CDR2 from the germline V gene are MNHEY and SMNVEV (reference sequence). Germline trimming cut 5 bases from V and 7 bases from J; bases unmatched to any gene: 7.

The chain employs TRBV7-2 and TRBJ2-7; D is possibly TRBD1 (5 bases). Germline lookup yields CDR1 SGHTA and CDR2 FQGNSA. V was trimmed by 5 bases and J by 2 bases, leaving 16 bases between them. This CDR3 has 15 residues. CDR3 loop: CASSKPNRMAYEQYF. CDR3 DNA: TGTGCCAGCAGCAAACCTAACAGGATGGCCTACGAGCAGTACTTC.

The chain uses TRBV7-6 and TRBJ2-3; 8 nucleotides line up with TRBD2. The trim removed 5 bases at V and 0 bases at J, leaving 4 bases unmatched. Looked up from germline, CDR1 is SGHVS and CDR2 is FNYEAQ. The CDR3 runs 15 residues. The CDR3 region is CASSETSGSTDTQYF. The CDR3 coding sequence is TGTGCCAGCAGCGAAACTAGCGGCAGCACAGATACGCAGTATTTT.

CDR3 in amino acids: CASSYGASTDTQYF. CDR3 coding DNA: TGTGCCAGCAGTTATGGGGCAAGCACAGATACGCAGTATTTT. The rearrangement joins TRBV12-3 or TRBV12-4 to TRBJ2-3; D is possibly TRBD1 (5 bases). This CDR3 comprises 14 residues. V lost 4 bases and J 0 bases, leaving 8 bases between the germline ends.

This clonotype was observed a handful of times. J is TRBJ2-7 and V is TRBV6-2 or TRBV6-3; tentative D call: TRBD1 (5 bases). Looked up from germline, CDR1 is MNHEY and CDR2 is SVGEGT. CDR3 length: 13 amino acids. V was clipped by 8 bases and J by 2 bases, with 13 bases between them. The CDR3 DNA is TGTGCCAGCTCATTTAGGGGCCCCTACGAGCAGTACTTC. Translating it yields CASSFRGPYEQYF.

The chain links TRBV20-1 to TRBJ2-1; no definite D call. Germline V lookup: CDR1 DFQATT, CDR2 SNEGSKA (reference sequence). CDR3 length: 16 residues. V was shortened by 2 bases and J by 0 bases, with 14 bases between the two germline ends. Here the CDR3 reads CSARHYLGSSYNEQFF. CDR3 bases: TGCAGTGCTAGACACTACTTGGGAAGCTCCTACAATGAGCAGTTCTTC.